A selection of T cell receptor beta chains follows, all from one sample in a study of cytomegalovirus exposure and HLA in healthy donors. Generated by immunoSEQ multiplex PCR, the TCRdb table keeps only in-frame clones and is missing some. The sample consists of roughly 200,000 clones, about 89% of them appearing once. Sequenced: PBMCs. The receptors come from a woman aged 18-29 years in good health and CMV-seronegative. CDR3s include the opening cysteine and the closing phenylalanine or tryptophan. Fields, in order: V gene, clone size, D gene, J gene, CDR3 protein, CDR3 DNA. A D gene is named only where the DNA matches it firmly. Size is omitted from some rows. Given values are once, few, many or a class for expanded clones.

v_call: TRBV11-2; clone_size: NA; d_call: TRBD1; j_call: TRBJ1-5; cdr3_aa: CASSWTGAEQPQHF; cdr3_nt: TGTGCCAGCAGCTGGACAGGGGCAGAGCAGCCCCAGCATTTT
v_call: TRBV7-2; clone_size: NA; d_call: TRBD1; j_call: TRBJ2-7; cdr3_aa: CASSSDRGPYEQYF; cdr3_nt: TGTGCCAGCAGCTCGGACAGGGGGCCCTACGAGCAGTACTTC
v_call: TRBV25-1; clone_size: NA; d_call: TRBD2; j_call: TRBJ2-5; cdr3_aa: CASRHLPLVAGGPGTQYF; cdr3_nt: TGTGCCAGCAGACACTTACCTCTTGTAGCGGGGGGGCCCGGGACCCAGTACTTC
v_call: TRBV5-5; clone_size: once; d_call: TRBD2; j_call: TRBJ2-1; cdr3_aa: CASSLPPLAGGLNEQFF; cdr3_nt: TGTGCCAGCAGCTTGCCCCCGCTAGCGGGAGGATTGAATGAGCAGTTCTTC
v_call: TRBV7-6; clone_size: NA; d_call: TRBD2; j_call: TRBJ2-3; cdr3_aa: CASSSWTSIDTQYF; cdr3_nt: TGTGCCAGCAGCTCTTGGACTAGTATTGATACGCAGTATTTT
v_call: TRBV5-6; clone_size: NA; d_call: NA; j_call: TRBJ1-5; cdr3_aa: CASSLVTGQPQHF; cdr3_nt: TGTGCCAGCAGCTTGGTTACGGGTCAGCCCCAGCATTTT
v_call: TRBV27; clone_size: once; d_call: TRBD1; j_call: TRBJ1-1; cdr3_aa: CASSPLDRGGPEAFF; cdr3_nt: TGTGCCAGCAGTCCGCTGGACAGGGGAGGCCCTGAAGCTTTCTTT
v_call: TRBV7-2; clone_size: NA; d_call: TRBD2; j_call: TRBJ2-1; cdr3_aa: CASSLAGGPNEQFF; cdr3_nt: TGTGCCAGCAGCCTAGCGGGGGGGCCAAATGAGCAGTTCTTC
v_call: TRBV4-2; clone_size: NA; d_call: TRBD2; j_call: TRBJ2-3; cdr3_aa: CASSQPTSGVWVDTQYF; cdr3_nt: TGTGCCAGCAGCCAACCAACTAGCGGGGTGTGGGTGGATACGCAGTATTTT
v_call: TRBV9; clone_size: NA; d_call: TRBD1; j_call: TRBJ2-7; cdr3_aa: CASSVSGGGYEQYF; cdr3_nt: TGTGCCAGCAGCGTTTCAGGGGGCGGCTACGAGCAGTACTTC
v_call: TRBV2; clone_size: NA; d_call: NA; j_call: TRBJ2-7; cdr3_aa: CASSEAWHEQYF; cdr3_nt: TGTGCCAGCAGTGAAGCGTGGCACGAGCAGTACTTC
v_call: TRBV6-4; clone_size: NA; d_call: NA; j_call: TRBJ1-5; cdr3_aa: CASSAGLTSIWAGNQPQHF; cdr3_nt: TGTGCCAGCAGTGCCGGACTCACCTCAATTTGGGCGGGCAATCAGCCCCAGCATTTT
v_call: TRBV4-2; clone_size: NA; d_call: NA; j_call: TRBJ1-5; cdr3_aa: CASSQVAVSGGGRNQPQHF; cdr3_nt: TGTGCCAGCAGCCAAGTAGCAGTCAGTGGCGGGGGTCGCAATCAGCCCCAGCATTTT
v_call: TRBV15; clone_size: once; d_call: TRBD1; j_call: TRBJ1-4; cdr3_aa: CATSQREGRTGWTNEKLFF; cdr3_nt: TGTGCCACCTCCCAGAGGGAGGGAAGGACAGGGTGGACTAATGAAAAACTGTTTTTT
v_call: TRBV15; clone_size: NA; d_call: NA; j_call: TRBJ2-7; cdr3_aa: CATSKPSGSYEQYF; cdr3_nt: TGTGCCACCAGCAAGCCGTCGGGATCCTACGAGCAGTACTTC
v_call: TRBV9; clone_size: NA; d_call: NA; j_call: TRBJ2-7; cdr3_aa: CASSVVAGFDEQYF; cdr3_nt: TGTGCCAGCAGCGTAGTCGCGGGGTTCGACGAGCAGTACTTC
v_call: TRBV16; clone_size: NA; d_call: NA; j_call: TRBJ1-6; cdr3_aa: CASSRSDSLNSPLHF; cdr3_nt: TGTGCCAGCAGCCGCTCGGACAGCCTCAATTCACCCCTCCACTTT
v_call: TRBV11-2; clone_size: NA; d_call: TRBD2; j_call: TRBJ2-4; cdr3_aa: CASSLELAGGLDQYF; cdr3_nt: TGTGCCAGCAGCTTAGAGCTAGCGGGAGGTCTGGATCAGTACTTC
v_call: TRBV7-9; clone_size: NA; d_call: TRBD1; j_call: TRBJ1-2; cdr3_aa: CASSSQRGQGFYTF; cdr3_nt: TGTGCCAGCAGCTCACAGAGGGGACAGGGGTTCTACACCTTC
v_call: TRBV9; clone_size: NA; d_call: NA; j_call: TRBJ2-6; cdr3_aa: CASSVSGLVLNSGANVLTF; cdr3_nt: TGTGCCAGCAGCGTTTCGGGGTTGGTCCTTAACTCTGGGGCCAACGTCCTGACTTTC
v_call: TRBV5-8; clone_size: NA; d_call: NA; j_call: TRBJ1-2; cdr3_aa: CARTPRSGRRRLGGGYTF; cdr3_nt: TGTGCCAGGACCCCCCGGTCGGGGCGGCGCAGGTTGGGGGGTGGCTACACCTTC
v_call: TRBV7-2; clone_size: NA; d_call: NA; j_call: TRBJ2-1; cdr3_aa: CASSYNRDNEQFF; cdr3_nt: TGTGCCAGCAGCTATAACAGGGACAATGAGCAGTTCTTC